The clone carrying this TCR beta chain was found a few times. The data derive from a study of CD8+ T cells in alopecia areata. Whole-study context: Among treated patients, oral tofacitinib was administered at 5 to 10 mg twice daily.

cDNA prepared by RNA extraction and subsequent reverse transcription served as the template for sequencing. Clones were read by immunoSEQ multiplex PCR, and TCRdb kept only the in-frame ones, dropping some. The table includes around 200,000 clones, about three fifths detected once. Treatment here: oral pan-JAK inhibitor, 5-10 mg twice daily. The receptor comes from a human donor with alopecia areata. The sample was CD8+ T cells sorted from blood, taken at week 24, from a patient treated with tofacitinib.

Written as DNA, the CDR3 is TGTGCCAGCAGTGACATGAGGAGGACAGCACAGGACACTGAAGCTTTCTTT. As protein: CASSDMRRTAQDTEAFF. The chain has TRBV6-4 and TRBJ1-1; D may be TRBD1 (6 bases). CDR1 is MRHNA, CDR2 SNTAGT, per germline. The CDR3 extends over 17 amino acids. V gave up 2 bases and J gave up 3 bases, with 19 bases separating them.